Listed here are 24 T cell receptor beta chains from one sample, sequenced in a study of T cells in Graves' hyperthyroidism and ophthalmopathy. The TCR beta CDR3 regions underwent amplification using RNA transcripts as the source. The HTBI set primed first-round TCR CDR3 RT-PCR. TCRdb recomputed calls from the multiplex PCR reads with MiXCR, one row per CDR3 protein. The profile shows hundreds of thousands of distinct CDR3 sequences, around 15% of them singletons. Sequenced sample: blood. The receptors derive from a man aged 45-65 years with Graves' ophthalmopathy.

This clonotype occurred many times. The chain couples TRBV18 to TRBJ1-1; TRBD1 might be the D (5 bases). CDR1 is KGHSH and CDR2 is LQKENI in the germline V gene. Trimming removed 3 bases from V and 1 base from J, with 15 bases in between. There are 16 residues in the CDR3. The CDR3 region has the DNA TGTGCCAGCTCACCCAATTCGGCAGGGTCGAACACTGAAGCTTTCTTT. Translating it yields CASSPNSAGSNTEAFF. Using reference TRBV18 and TRBJ1-1 for the parts outside the CDR3, the full variable domain is NAGVMQNPRHLVRRRGQEARLRCSPMKGHSHVYWYRQLPEEGLKFMVYLQKENIIDESGMPKERFSAEFPKEGPSILRIQQVVRGDSAAYFCASSPNSAGSNTEAFFGQGTRLTVV.

This clonotype was counted many times. The rearrangement joins TRBV12-3 or TRBV12-4 to TRBJ2-7; D is possibly TRBD2 (8 bases). This CDR3 contains 19 residues. V lost 5 bases and J lost 4, with 30 bases in between. As DNA, the CDR3 is TGTGCCAGCAGTCCTACAGGGGCGGTAGGTGTAGCGGGAAGGTACGAGCAGTACTTC. Its translation is CASSPTGAVGVAGRYEQYF.

This clonotype has ten or more counts. V gene TRBV3-1 combines with J gene TRBJ2-5; 10 nucleotides line up with TRBD1. V trimming: 1 base; J trimming: 5 bases; junction bases outside the gene matches: 4. The CDR3 length is 15 residues. Looked up from germline, CDR1 is LGHDT and CDR2 is YNNKEL (reference sequence). The CDR3 protein is CASSQGDRGFETQYF. The CDR3 bases are TGTGCCAGCAGCCAAGGGGACAGGGGTTTTGAGACCCAGTACTTC.

The V gene is TRBV5-1, the J gene TRBJ2-3; 10 bases map to TRBD2. Trimming at V came to 0 bases and at J to 5 bases, leaving 9 bases not matched to a gene. CDR3 length: 17 amino acids. Germline assignment: CDR1 SGHRS and CDR2 YFSETQ. CDR3 bases: TGCGCCAGCAGCTTGGGGACTAGCGGCACTCTGGTAGATACGCAGTATTTT. It is translated as CASSLGTSGTLVDTQYF.

The genes are TRBV28 and TRBJ2-1, with D possibly TRBD2 on 6 matching bases. Looked up from germline, CDR1 is MDHEN and CDR2 is SYDVKM. Trimming took off 2 bases at V and 13 bases at J, with 12 bases between the two ends. The CDR3 sequence is 12 residues long. The CDR3 sequence is CASSLGQRAQFF. As DNA, the CDR3 is TGTGCCAGCAGTTTAGGGCAGCGGGCTCAGTTCTTC.

In this sample, this clonotype turned up many times. In DNA form, the CDR3 reads TGTGCCAGCAGCTTATTCAGCGGGAGTATCAGTACCGGGGAGCTGTTTTTT. Protein product: CASSLFSGSISTGELFF. The genes are TRBV7-9 and TRBJ2-2, with TRBD2 identical over 8 bases. The CDR3 totals 17 residues. From germline, CDR1 is SEHNR and CDR2 FQNEAQ (reference sequence). The J segment lost 5 bases and the V segment lost 2 bases, leaving 10 bases of the junction unmatched. Supplemented by reference TRBV7-9 and TRBJ2-2, the full variable domain reads DTGVSQNPRHKITKRGQNVTFRCDPISEHNRLYWYRQTLGQGPEFLTYFQNEAQLEKSRLLSDRFSAERPKGSFSTLEIQRTEQGDSAMYLCASSLFSGSISTGELFFGEGSRLTVL.

The chain carries TRBV5-1 and TRBJ2-7; the D gene is possibly TRBD1 (6 bases). The V and J ends lost 4 bases and 5 bases respectively, with 22 bases between them. The CDR3 spans 16 residues. Germline V CDR1 and CDR2: SGHRS, YFSETQ. The CDR3 DNA follows: TGCGCCAGCAGCAAGGACCTGAGGGGGAAAGGCCACGAGCAGTACTTC. It encodes CASSKDLRGKGHEQYF.

This clonotype was counted at least ten times. The chain has TRBV5-6 and TRBJ2-2; 11 positions agree with TRBD2. The CDR3 consists of 17 residues. The V segment lost 3 bases and the J segment 1 base; nucleotides outside the gene matches: 5. From germline, CDR1 is SGHDT and CDR2 YYEEEE. CDR3 in DNA: TGTGCCAGCAGCTACCCACTAGCGGGAGTGAACACCGGGGAGCTGTTTTTT. This gives the protein CASSYPLAGVNTGELFF.

In this sample, this clonotype turned up many times. This sequence joins TRBV5-1 and TRBJ2-3; 7 bases agree with TRBD2. With 0 bases clipped from V and 4 bases from J, the junction kept 5 bases outside the gene matches. This CDR3 comprises 15 residues. The germline V gene encodes CDR1 SGHRS and CDR2 YFSETQ. The CDR3 sequence is CASSLVGLAADTQYF. For the CDR3, the DNA is TGCGCCAGCAGCTTGGTGGGCCTAGCGGCAGATACGCAGTATTTT.

This clonotype was detected only a few times. A much larger clone differs by one base, so this may be a read error. Because it lacks the conserved phenylalanine or tryptophan at the end, this CDR3 is likely a read error. This chain joins TRBV11-3 and TRBJ2-5; D gene unclear. V lost 5 bases to trimming and J lost 4 bases, with 8 bases between them. CDR3 length: 12 amino acids. Germline V gives CDR1 SGHNT, CDR2 YENEEA. This CDR3 is CASSQGLETQYS. The DNA of the CDR3 is TGTGCCAGCAGCCAAGGGCTAGAGACCCAGTACTCC.

This clonotype was seen many times. The chain joins TRBV28 to TRBJ1-6, with D possibly matching TRBD1 (5 bases). This CDR3 contains 16 residues. V lost 6 bases and J lost 6, with 18 bases in between. Germline CDR1 is MDHEN and CDR2 is SYDVKM. CDR3 protein: CASSWGGGGLNSPLHF. CDR3 coding DNA: TGTGCCAGCAGCTGGGGGGGAGGCGGCCTTAATTCACCCCTCCACTTT.

There are many counts of this clonotype. The chain has TRBV3-1 and TRBJ2-7; tentatively, D is TRBD1 (6 bases). Germline CDR1 reads LGHDT; CDR2 reads YNNKEL (reference sequence). This CDR3 region has 13 residues. V lost 4 bases and J lost 4, with 11 bases in between. CDR3 in DNA: TGTGCCAGCAGCCGCGGACAGCCTTACGAGCAGTACTTC. Translating gives CASSRGQPYEQYF.

The chain joins TRBV2 to TRBJ1-1; possibly TRBD1 for D (5 bases). Germline V gives CDR1 SNHLY, CDR2 FYNNEI. This CDR3 contains 9 residues. Trimming removed 8 bases from V and 8 bases from J, with 6 bases in between. CDR3 sequence: CASYREAFF. The CDR3 nucleotides read TGTGCCAGCTACAGGGAAGCTTTCTTT.

Notes on this clonotype: Just one base apart from a much larger clone, this may be a read error. The J gene is TRBJ2-1, the V gene TRBV3-1; D perhaps matches TRBD2 (5 bases). Germline CDR1 and CDR2: LGHDT and YNNKEL (reference sequence). Between the trimmed V and J ends, which lost 2 bases and 10 bases, there was a span of 12 bases. This CDR3 has 13 amino acids. The CDR3 reads CASSQRWGEEQFF. The DNA for the CDR3 is TGTGCCAGCAGCCAACGCTGGGGAGAGGAGCAGTTCTTC.

Only a few counts were recorded for this clonotype. V usage is TRBV14 and J usage is TRBJ1-4; D gene ambiguous. The CDR3 extends over 16 amino acids. Per the germline V gene, CDR1 is SGHDN and CDR2 is FVKESK. V lost 0 bases to trimming and J lost 8 bases, with 16 bases between them. CDR3 sequence reads: CASSQDLASTGEKLFF. The CDR3 DNA reads as TGTGCCAGCAGCCAAGACCTGGCCTCAACTGGGGAAAAACTGTTTTTT.

This clonotype was seen ten or more times. The chain uses TRBV6-1 and TRBJ1-5; 9 nucleotides align to TRBD1. V lost 7 bases and J lost 15; bases outside the gene matches: 22. This CDR3 is 16 amino acids long. Germline CDR1 MNHNS, CDR2 SASEGT. CDR3 amino acids: CASILDRDREPRGVHF. DNA for the CDR3: TGTGCCAGCATATTAGACCGGGACAGGGAGCCACGCGGGGTGCATTTT.

The genes are TRBV12-3 or TRBV12-4 and TRBJ1-2, with TRBD1 matching over 7 bases. The CDR3 has 14 amino acids. With V trimmed by 2 bases and J by 6 bases, 6 bases remained unmatched. The CDR3 region is CASSLKGTDDGYTF. The DNA of the CDR3 is TGTGCCAGCAGTTTAAAAGGGACAGATGATGGCTACACCTTC.

This clonotype was seen repeatedly, ten times or more. V gene TRBV2 combines with J gene TRBJ2-7; D is unclear. The CDR3 runs to 13 residues. Looked up from germline, CDR1 is SNHLY and CDR2 is FYNNEI. Deletions cut 4 bases from V and 1 base from J, with 8 bases between. This CDR3 reads CASSVTVSYEQYF. The CDR3 DNA reads TGTGCCAGCAGTGTCACGGTATCCTACGAGCAGTACTTC.

This chain links TRBV13 with TRBJ2-3; D unclear. The CDR3 loop spans 14 amino acids. Germline V gene sequence: CDR1 PRHDT, CDR2 FYEKMQ (reference sequence). V lost 3 bases to trimming and J lost 6 bases, with 13 bases between them. CDR3 loop: CASSFSLRMDTQYF. DNA of the CDR3: TGTGCCAGCAGCTTTTCTCTAAGAATGGATACGCAGTATTTT. The whole variable domain, remainder taken from reference TRBV13 and TRBJ2-3, is AAGVIQSPRHLIKEKRETATLKCYPIPRHDTVYWYQQGPGQDPQFLISFYEKMQSDKGSIPDRFSAQQFSDYHSELNMSSLELGDSALYFCASSFSLRMDTQYFGPGTRLTVL.

The gene calls are TRBV19 and TRBJ2-2; the match to TRBD1 covers 10 bases. This CDR3 is 14 amino acids long. Germline loops: CDR1 LNHDA, CDR2 SQIVND (reference sequence). J was trimmed by 4 bases and V by 8 bases; bases with no gene match: 4. CDR3 in DNA: TGTGCCAGTGCCCGGGACAGGGGCACCGGGGAGCTGTTTTTT. This translates into CASARDRGTGELFF.

The chain recombines TRBV15 with TRBJ2-3; D is uncertain. V shed 0 bases and J shed 2 bases, with 12 bases lying between them. The germline V gene has CDR1 LNHNV and CDR2 YYDKDF (reference sequence). The CDR3 spans 16 residues. The CDR3 sequence is CATSRDQVLITDTQYF. CDR3 nucleotide sequence: TGTGCCACCAGCAGAGATCAGGTACTAATCACAGATACGCAGTATTTT.

This clonotype appeared many times. V gene TRBV29-1 combines with J gene TRBJ2-7; TRBD1 matches at 8 bases. The junction had 4 bases not matched to a gene; V was cut back by 4 bases and J by 5 bases. Per the germline V gene, CDR1 is SQVTM and CDR2 is ANQGSEA. The CDR3 has 12 residues. The chain's CDR3 is CSVVGQGNEQYF. DNA of the CDR3: TGCAGCGTTGTCGGACAGGGTAACGAGCAGTACTTC.

This clonotype has ten or more counts. Here the CDR3 reads CASSFVGANTEAFF. The CDR3 DNA is TGTGCCAGCAGTTTTGTGGGCGCGAACACTGAAGCTTTCTTT. The chain has TRBV27 and TRBJ1-1; no firm D call. Germline CDR1 MNHEY, CDR2 SMNVEV (reference sequence). There are 14 residues in the CDR3. V lost 3 bases and J lost 1, with 9 bases in between.

Ten or more counts support this clonotype. This chain uses TRBV10-3 with TRBJ2-1, with 8 bases fitting TRBD2. The CDR3 consists of 14 residues. CDR1 and CDR2 from the germline V gene are ENHRY and SYGVKD. The junction had 6 bases not matched to a gene; V was cut back by 6 bases and J by 5 bases. The CDR3 DNA reads as TGTGCCATCAGGGATAGCGGGACACACAATGAGCAGTTCTTC. It encodes CAIRDSGTHNEQFF.